The present T cell receptor beta chain was sequenced within a study of T cell responses to AZD1222 COVID-19 vaccine. Study findings and constraints: Baseline antibody screening turned up just a handful of seropositive AZD1222 recipients. There were vaccine-associated CD4 TCRs across spike, dominant at 160-218 and 743-854.

Libraries were prepared by immunoSEQ multiplex PCR; TCRdb keeps only in-frame clonotypes and omits some of them. This sample has about 120,000 clones, with roughly 89% found just once. Unmatched junction bases numbered 5, after V lost 6 bases and J lost 12 bases. The CDR3 contains 12 residues. Germline-derived CDR1 and CDR2 are SGHAT and FQDESV (reference sequence). Remarks on this clone: What it binds is unknown.

Here the sequenced sample was peripheral blood, taken on day 0 of MenACWY control vaccination. This chain links TRBV11-1 with TRBJ1-4; 9 bases are shared with TRBD1. The receptor comes from an adult in good health. The CDR3 loop reads CASRKDRGELFF. The CDR3 DNA follows: TGTGCCAGCAGAAAGGACAGGGGAGAACTGTTTTTT.